This entry features one T cell receptor beta chain sequence. This entry belongs to a study of Ad26.COV2.S vaccination and SARS-CoV-2 variants. Study in general: Ad26.COV2.S arm of COV1001 included the donor. Ad26.COV2.S, an intramuscular injection, was given once or twice 56 days apart.

Treatment defined: some 20 received Ad26.COV2.S at low or high dose, single or two shots; about 5 received placebo; per-sample allocation not given. At day 63 after the first vaccine or placebo injection, samples were drawn. The donor was a Boston adult aged 18-55 years. Sequencing was performed with immunoSEQ multiplex PCR; in TCRdb, only in-frame clones are kept and a portion is missing. The sample carries around 300,000 clones, about nine tenths recorded once. Germline V gene lookup returns CDR1 LGHNA and CDR2 YSLEER. CDR3 length equals 15 residues. Unmatched junction bases numbered 7, after V lost 1 base and J lost 7 bases.

The sample consisted of peripheral blood, taken in a trial of Ad26.COV2.S vaccine versus placebo. The clonotype originates from a person between 18 and 60 years old who received the Ad26.COV2.S COVID-19 vaccine or a placebo. The V gene is TRBV4-3, the J gene TRBJ1-5; 7 bases fit TRBD1. CDR3 region: CASSQARDRDQPQHF. The CDR3 nucleotides read TGCGCCAGCAGCCAAGCCCGGGACAGAGACCAGCCCCAGCATTTT.